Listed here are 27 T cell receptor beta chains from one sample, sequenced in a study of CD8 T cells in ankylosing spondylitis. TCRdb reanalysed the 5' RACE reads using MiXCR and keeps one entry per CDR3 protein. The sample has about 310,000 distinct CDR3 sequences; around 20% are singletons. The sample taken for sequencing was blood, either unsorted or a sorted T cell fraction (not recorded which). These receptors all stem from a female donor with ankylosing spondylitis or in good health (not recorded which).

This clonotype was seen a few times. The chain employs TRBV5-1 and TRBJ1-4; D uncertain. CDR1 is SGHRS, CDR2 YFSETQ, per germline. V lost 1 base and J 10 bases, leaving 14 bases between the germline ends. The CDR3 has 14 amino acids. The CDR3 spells CASSLSTSSGKLFF. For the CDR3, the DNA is TGCGCCAGCAGCTTGAGTACGTCGTCCGGAAAACTGTTTTTT.

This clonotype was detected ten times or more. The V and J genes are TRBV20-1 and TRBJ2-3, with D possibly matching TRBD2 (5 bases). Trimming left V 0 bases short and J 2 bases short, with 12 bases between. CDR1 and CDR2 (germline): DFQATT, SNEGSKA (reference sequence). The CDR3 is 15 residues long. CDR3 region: CSARDRTWFTDTQYF. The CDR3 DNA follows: TGCAGTGCTAGAGATCGGACTTGGTTCACAGATACGCAGTATTTT.

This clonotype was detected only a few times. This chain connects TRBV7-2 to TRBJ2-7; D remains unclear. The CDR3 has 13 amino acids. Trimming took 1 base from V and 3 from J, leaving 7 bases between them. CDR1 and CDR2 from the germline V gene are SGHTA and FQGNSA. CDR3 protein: CASSLVGYYEQYF. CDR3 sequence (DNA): TGTGCCAGCAGCTTAGTGGGCTACTACGAGCAGTACTTC.

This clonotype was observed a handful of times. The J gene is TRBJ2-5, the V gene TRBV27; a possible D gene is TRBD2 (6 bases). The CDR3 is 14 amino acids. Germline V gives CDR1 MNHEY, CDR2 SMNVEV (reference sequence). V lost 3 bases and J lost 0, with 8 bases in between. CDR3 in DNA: TGTGCCAGCAGTTTTGCGGGAAACCAAGAGACCCAGTACTTC. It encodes CASSFAGNQETQYF.

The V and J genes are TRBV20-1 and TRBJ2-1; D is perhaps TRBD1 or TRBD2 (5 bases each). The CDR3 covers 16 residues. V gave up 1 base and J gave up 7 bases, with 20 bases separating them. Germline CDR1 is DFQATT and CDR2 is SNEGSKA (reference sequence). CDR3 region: CSARGGRLGIWNEQFF. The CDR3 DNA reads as TGCAGTGCTAGAGGGGGACGTCTAGGGATATGGAATGAGCAGTTCTTC.

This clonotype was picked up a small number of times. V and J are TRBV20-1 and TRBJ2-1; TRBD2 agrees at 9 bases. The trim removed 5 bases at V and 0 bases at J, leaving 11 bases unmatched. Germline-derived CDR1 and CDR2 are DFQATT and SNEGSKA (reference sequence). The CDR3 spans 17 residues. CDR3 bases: TGCAGTGCTCGCGGCCCCGTAGCGGGAGCCTCCTACAATGAGCAGTTCTTC. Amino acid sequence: CSARGPVAGASYNEQFF.

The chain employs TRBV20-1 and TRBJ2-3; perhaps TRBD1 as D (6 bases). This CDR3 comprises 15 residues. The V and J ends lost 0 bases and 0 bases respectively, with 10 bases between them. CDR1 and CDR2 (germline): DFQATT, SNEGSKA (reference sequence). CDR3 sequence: CSARDLRGSTDTQYF. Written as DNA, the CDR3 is TGCAGTGCTAGAGACCTAAGGGGGAGCACAGATACGCAGTATTTT.

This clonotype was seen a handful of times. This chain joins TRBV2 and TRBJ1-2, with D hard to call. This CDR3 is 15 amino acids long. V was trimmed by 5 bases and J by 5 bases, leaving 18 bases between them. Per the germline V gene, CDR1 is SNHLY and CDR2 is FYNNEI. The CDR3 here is CASSPRSGPSYGYTF. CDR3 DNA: TGTGCCAGCAGTCCCAGATCTGGACCCTCTTATGGCTACACCTTC.

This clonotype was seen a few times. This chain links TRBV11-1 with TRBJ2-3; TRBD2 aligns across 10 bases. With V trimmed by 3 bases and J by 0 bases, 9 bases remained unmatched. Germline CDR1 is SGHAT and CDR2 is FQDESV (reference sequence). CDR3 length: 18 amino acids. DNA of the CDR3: TGTGCCAGCAGCTTGGAACGGACTAGCGGATCTAGCACAGATACGCAGTATTTT. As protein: CASSLERTSGSSTDTQYF.

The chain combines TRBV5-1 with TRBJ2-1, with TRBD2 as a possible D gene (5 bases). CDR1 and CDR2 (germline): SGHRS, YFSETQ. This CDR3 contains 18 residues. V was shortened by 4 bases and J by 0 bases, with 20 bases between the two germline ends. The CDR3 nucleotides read TGCGCCAGCAGCCGGACTGCGAGAAGACCCGACTCCTACAATGAGCAGTTCTTC. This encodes CASSRTARRPDSYNEQFF.

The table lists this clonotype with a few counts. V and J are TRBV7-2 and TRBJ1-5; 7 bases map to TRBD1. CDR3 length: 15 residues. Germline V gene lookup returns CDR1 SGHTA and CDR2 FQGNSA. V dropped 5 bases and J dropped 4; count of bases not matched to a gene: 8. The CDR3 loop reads CASSEDRDLNQPQHF. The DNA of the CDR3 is TGTGCCAGCAGCGAAGACAGGGACCTGAATCAGCCCCAGCATTTT. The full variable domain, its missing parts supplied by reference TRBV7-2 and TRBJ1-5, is GAGVSQSPSNKVTEKGKDVELRCDPISGHTALYWYRQSLGQGLEFLIYFQGNSAPDKSGLPSDRFSAERTGGSVSTLTIQRTQQEDSAVYLCASSEDRDLNQPQHFGDGTRLSIL.

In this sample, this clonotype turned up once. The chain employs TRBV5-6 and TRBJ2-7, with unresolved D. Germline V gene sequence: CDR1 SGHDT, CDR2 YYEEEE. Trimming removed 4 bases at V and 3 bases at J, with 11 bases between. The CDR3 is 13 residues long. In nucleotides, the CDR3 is TGTGCCAGCAGCCGCGGCCGCCTCTACGAGCAGTACTTC. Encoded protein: CASSRGRLYEQYF.

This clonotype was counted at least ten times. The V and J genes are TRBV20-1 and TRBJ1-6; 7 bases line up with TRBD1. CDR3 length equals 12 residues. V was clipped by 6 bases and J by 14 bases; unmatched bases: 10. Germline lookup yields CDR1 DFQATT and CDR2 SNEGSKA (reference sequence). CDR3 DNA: TGCAGTGCCCGACCTTACGGGACAGCCCTCCACTTT. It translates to CSARPYGTALHF.

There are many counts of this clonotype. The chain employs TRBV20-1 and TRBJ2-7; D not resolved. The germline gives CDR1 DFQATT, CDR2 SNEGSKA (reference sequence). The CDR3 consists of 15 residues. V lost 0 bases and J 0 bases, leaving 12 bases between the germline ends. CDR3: CSARDLTSSSYEQYF. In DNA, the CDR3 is TGCAGTGCTAGAGATCTCACTTCCAGCTCCTACGAGCAGTACTTC.

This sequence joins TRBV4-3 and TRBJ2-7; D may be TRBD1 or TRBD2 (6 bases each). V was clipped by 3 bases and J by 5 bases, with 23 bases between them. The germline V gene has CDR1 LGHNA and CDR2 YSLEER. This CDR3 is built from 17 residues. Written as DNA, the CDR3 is TGCGCCAGCAGCCAGGCCCTGGGGGGCTGGCAAAACGACGAGCAGTACTTC. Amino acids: CASSQALGGWQNDEQYF.

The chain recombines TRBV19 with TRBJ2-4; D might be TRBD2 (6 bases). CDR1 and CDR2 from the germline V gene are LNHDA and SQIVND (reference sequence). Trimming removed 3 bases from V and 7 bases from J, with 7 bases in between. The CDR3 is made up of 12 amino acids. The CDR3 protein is CASSIRENIQYF. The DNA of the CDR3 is TGTGCCAGTAGTATCCGGGAGAACATTCAGTACTTC.

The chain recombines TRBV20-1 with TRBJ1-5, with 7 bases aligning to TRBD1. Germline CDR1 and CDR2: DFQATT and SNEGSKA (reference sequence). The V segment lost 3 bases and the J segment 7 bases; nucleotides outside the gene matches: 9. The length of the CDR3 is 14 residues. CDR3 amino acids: CSARGQRTGQPQHF. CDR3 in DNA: TGCAGTGCTAGGGGACAGAGGACCGGCCAGCCCCAGCATTTT.

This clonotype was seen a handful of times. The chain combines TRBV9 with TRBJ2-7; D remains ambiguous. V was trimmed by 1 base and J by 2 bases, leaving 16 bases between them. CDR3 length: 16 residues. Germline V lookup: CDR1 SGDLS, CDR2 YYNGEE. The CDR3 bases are TGTGCCAGCAGCGTATCGGCTTTCGCAGGAGCCTACGAGCAGTACTTC. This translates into CASSVSAFAGAYEQYF.

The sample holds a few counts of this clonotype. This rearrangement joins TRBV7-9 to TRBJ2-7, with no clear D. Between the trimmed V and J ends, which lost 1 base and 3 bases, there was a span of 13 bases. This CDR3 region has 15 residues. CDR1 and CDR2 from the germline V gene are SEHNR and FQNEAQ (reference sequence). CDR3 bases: TGTGCCAGCAGCTTAGGTCCCGGAATAAACTACGAGCAGTACTTC. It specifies CASSLGPGINYEQYF.

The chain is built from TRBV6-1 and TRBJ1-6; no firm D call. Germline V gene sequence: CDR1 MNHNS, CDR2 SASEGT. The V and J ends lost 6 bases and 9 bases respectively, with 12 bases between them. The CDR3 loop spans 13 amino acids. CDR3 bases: TGTGCCAGCAGCCGACTAGGAACTTCACCCCTCCACTTT. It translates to CASSRLGTSPLHF.

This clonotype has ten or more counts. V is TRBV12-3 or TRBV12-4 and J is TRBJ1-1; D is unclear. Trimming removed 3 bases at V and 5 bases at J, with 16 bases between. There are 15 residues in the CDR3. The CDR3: CASSLRDPPGTEAFF. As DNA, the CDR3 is TGTGCCAGCAGTTTGAGAGACCCTCCTGGAACTGAAGCTTTCTTT.

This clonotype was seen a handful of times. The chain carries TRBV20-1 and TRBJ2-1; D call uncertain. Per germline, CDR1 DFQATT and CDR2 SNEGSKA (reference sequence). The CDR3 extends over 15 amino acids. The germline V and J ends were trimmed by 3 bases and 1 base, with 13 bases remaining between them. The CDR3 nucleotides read TGCAGTGCTAGGAGGCGGTCTACTTCCTACAATGAGCAGTTCTTC. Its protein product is CSARRRSTSYNEQFF.

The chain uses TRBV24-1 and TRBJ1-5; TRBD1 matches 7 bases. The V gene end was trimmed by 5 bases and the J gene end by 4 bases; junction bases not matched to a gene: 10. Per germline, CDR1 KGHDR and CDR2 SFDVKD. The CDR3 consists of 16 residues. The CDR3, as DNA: TGTGCCACCAGTGGCTTAGGGGGGGGACAGAATCAGCCCCAGCATTTT. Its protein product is CATSGLGGGQNQPQHF.

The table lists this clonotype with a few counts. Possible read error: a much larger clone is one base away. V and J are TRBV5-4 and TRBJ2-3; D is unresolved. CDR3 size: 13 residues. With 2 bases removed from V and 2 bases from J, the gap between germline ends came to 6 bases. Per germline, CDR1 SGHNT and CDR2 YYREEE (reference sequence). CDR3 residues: CASSLGITDTQYF. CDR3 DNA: TGTGCCAGCAGCTTAGGAATCACAGATACGCAGTATTTT.

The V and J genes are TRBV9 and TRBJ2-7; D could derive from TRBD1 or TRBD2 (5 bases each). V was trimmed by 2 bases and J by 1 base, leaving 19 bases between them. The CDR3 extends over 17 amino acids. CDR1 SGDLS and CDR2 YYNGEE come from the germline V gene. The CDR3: CASSVDVGTAGSYEQYF. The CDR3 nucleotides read TGTGCCAGCAGCGTCGACGTAGGGACGGCCGGGTCCTACGAGCAGTACTTC.

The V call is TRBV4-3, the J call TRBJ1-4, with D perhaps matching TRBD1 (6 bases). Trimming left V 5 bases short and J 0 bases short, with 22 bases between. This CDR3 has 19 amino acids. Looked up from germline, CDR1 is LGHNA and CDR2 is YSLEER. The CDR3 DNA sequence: TGCGCCAGCAGCGCTCTCCCCGGCAGGGGTTCCGCAACTAATGAAAAACTGTTTTTT. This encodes CASSALPGRGSATNEKLFF.

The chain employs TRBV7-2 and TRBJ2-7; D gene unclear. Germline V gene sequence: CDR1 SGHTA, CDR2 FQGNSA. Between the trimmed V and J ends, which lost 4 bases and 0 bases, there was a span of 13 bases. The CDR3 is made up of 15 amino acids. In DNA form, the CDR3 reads TGTGCCAGCAGCTCAGGTCGCGTCAGCTCCTACGAGCAGTACTTC. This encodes CASSSGRVSSYEQYF.